This T cell receptor beta chain was retrieved from a study of T cells in Graves' hyperthyroidism and ophthalmopathy. The CDR3 regions of TCR beta were amplified from RNA transcripts. First-round RT-PCR of the TCR CDR3 relied on the HTBI primer set. TCRdb re-called the multiplex PCR reads with MiXCR, one entry per CDR3 protein. The repertoire holds a few hundred thousand distinct CDR3 sequences, with roughly 15% as singletons. The PBMCs had their origin in 10 ml of fresh peripheral blood. The study, taken as a whole, reports: It was a median around seven months before onset that the model predicted ophthalmopathy.

The table lists this clonotype with many counts. Its specificity is unknown. The clonotype comes from a woman aged 40 to 50 with Graves' hyperthyroidism that later progressed to Graves' ophthalmopathy. The sequencing sample was made of blood.

The CDR3 here is CASSLGLHAEAFF. CDR3 nucleotides: TGTGCCAGCAGCTTAGGTTTGCATGCAGAAGCTTTCTTT. This chain joins TRBV7-9 and TRBJ1-1; the D is unclear. With 1 base removed from V and 8 bases from J, the gap between germline ends came to 11 bases. The CDR3 is 13 residues long. Germline loops: CDR1 SEHNR, CDR2 FQNEAQ (reference sequence).